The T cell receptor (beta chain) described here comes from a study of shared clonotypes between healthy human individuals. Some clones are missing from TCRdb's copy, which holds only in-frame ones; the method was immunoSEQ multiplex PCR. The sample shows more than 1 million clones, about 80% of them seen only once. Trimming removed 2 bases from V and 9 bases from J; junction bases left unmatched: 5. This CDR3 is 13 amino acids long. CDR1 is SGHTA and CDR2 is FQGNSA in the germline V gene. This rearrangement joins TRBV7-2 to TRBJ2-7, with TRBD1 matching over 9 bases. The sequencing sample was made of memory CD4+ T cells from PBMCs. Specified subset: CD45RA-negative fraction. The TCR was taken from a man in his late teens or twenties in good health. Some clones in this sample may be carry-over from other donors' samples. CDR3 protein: CASSLPGQGGQYF. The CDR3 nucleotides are TGTGCCAGCAGCTTACCGGGACAGGGCGGGCAGTACTTC.